This is a list of T cell receptor beta chains from one sample in a study of T-cell reconstitution after alpha-beta-depleted transplantation in children. A single record per CDR3 protein comes from TCRdb applying MiXCR to the PCR reads. The repertoire holds about 360,000 distinct CDR3 sequences, roughly 15% seen once, with approximately 4.2% in the top ten. The specimen was PBMCs, collected from the stem cell graft. These receptor sequences come from a human donor who donated a stem cell graft to a child with Fanconi anemia. The CDR3 runs from the conserved cysteine through the conserved F or W. Fields, in order: clone size, D gene, J gene, V gene, CDR3 DNA, CDR3 protein. The D gene is left open where the match is weak. Clone size is given for some rows only: seen once, a few or many times, or a class if the clone is expanded.

clone_size: .; d_call: .; j_call: TRBJ1-2; v_call: TRBV10-1; cdr3_nt: TGCGCCAGCAGTGAGTATGGGACTGGCTACACCTTC; cdr3_aa: CASSEYGTGYTF
clone_size: few; d_call: .; j_call: TRBJ2-1; v_call: TRBV12-3/TRBV12-4; cdr3_nt: TGTGCCAGCACCTCTCTCGAAGTGGTTGAGCAGTTCTTC; cdr3_aa: CASTSLEVVEQFF
clone_size: few; d_call: .; j_call: TRBJ1-3; v_call: TRBV29-1; cdr3_nt: TGCAGCGTCCGCCAGAGCTCTGGAAACACCATATATTTT; cdr3_aa: CSVRQSSGNTIYF
clone_size: many; d_call: .; j_call: TRBJ1-5; v_call: TRBV20-1; cdr3_nt: TGCAGTGCTGCCACCTGGAATCAGCCCCAGCATTTT; cdr3_aa: CSAATWNQPQHF
clone_size: .; d_call: TRBD2; j_call: TRBJ2-7; v_call: TRBV6-5; cdr3_nt: TGTGCCAGCAGTTACTCTGCGGGGGACTACGAGCAGTACTTC; cdr3_aa: CASSYSAGDYEQYF
clone_size: few; d_call: .; j_call: TRBJ2-3; v_call: TRBV29-1; cdr3_nt: TGCAGCGTTCCTACATCCGGGTCCCTCACAGATACGCAGTATTTT; cdr3_aa: CSVPTSGSLTDTQYF
clone_size: few; d_call: .; j_call: TRBJ1-1; v_call: TRBV3-1; cdr3_nt: TGTGCCAGCAGATCAAGCAGGGAAGCTTTCTTT; cdr3_aa: CASRSSREAFF
clone_size: many; d_call: .; j_call: TRBJ2-3; v_call: TRBV27; cdr3_nt: TGTGCCAGCAGTTTAGTAGGACTCAAGGAAGATACGCAGTATTTT; cdr3_aa: CASSLVGLKEDTQYF
clone_size: few; d_call: .; j_call: TRBJ1-5; v_call: TRBV4-3; cdr3_nt: TGCGCCAGCAGCCAAGTGCTCGGCTCAACGCCCCAGCATTTT; cdr3_aa: CASSQVLGSTPQHF
clone_size: few; d_call: .; j_call: TRBJ2-3; v_call: TRBV7-2; cdr3_nt: TGTGCCAGCAGCTTCCCAGGGAGTTTAGGCACAGATACGCAGTATTTT; cdr3_aa: CASSFPGSLGTDTQYF
clone_size: .; d_call: .; j_call: TRBJ2-7; v_call: TRBV7-2; cdr3_nt: TGTGCCAGCAGCTTCCGGGACATATACAACGAGCAGTACTTC; cdr3_aa: CASSFRDIYNEQYF
clone_size: many; d_call: .; j_call: TRBJ2-2; v_call: TRBV28; cdr3_nt: TGTGCCAGCAGTTTTATTAACACCGGGGAGCTGTTTTTT; cdr3_aa: CASSFINTGELFF
clone_size: .; d_call: .; j_call: TRBJ1-1; v_call: TRBV12-3/TRBV12-4; cdr3_nt: TGTGCCAGCAGTCTAGAGGGGGGGGGCACGACTGAAGCTTTCTTT; cdr3_aa: CASSLEGGGTTEAFF
clone_size: many; d_call: .; j_call: TRBJ2-1; v_call: TRBV2; cdr3_nt: TGTGCCAGCAGTGAAGAAGGGGTTCCCTACAATGAGCAGTTCTTC; cdr3_aa: CASSEEGVPYNEQFF
clone_size: many; d_call: .; j_call: TRBJ2-1; v_call: TRBV11-2; cdr3_nt: TGTGCCAGCAGCTTCTTGGCCGATTACAATGAGCAGTTCTTC; cdr3_aa: CASSFLADYNEQFF
clone_size: .; d_call: TRBD1; j_call: TRBJ2-7; v_call: TRBV2; cdr3_nt: TGTGCCAGCAGTGAATTACTCAGACAGGGCTCCTACGAGCAGTACTTC; cdr3_aa: CASSELLRQGSYEQYF
clone_size: few; d_call: .; j_call: TRBJ1-1; v_call: TRBV18; cdr3_nt: TGTGCCAGCTCACCAGATAAGGGTCTGAACACTGAAGCTTTCTTT; cdr3_aa: CASSPDKGLNTEAFF
clone_size: .; d_call: .; j_call: TRBJ1-1; v_call: TRBV10-3; cdr3_nt: TGTGCCACCCTGATGGCGGTCAACACTGAAGCTTTCTTT; cdr3_aa: CATLMAVNTEAFF
clone_size: many; d_call: .; j_call: TRBJ2-1; v_call: TRBV15; cdr3_nt: TGTGCCACCAGCAGGCCGACATCGAGCTCCTACAATGAGCAGTTCTTC; cdr3_aa: CATSRPTSSSYNEQFF
clone_size: few; d_call: TRBD1; j_call: TRBJ2-5; v_call: TRBV20-1; cdr3_nt: TGCAGTGCGGACAGGGGTGGTGGAGAGACCCAGTACTTC; cdr3_aa: CSADRGGGETQYF
clone_size: .; d_call: TRBD1; j_call: TRBJ2-1; v_call: TRBV4-2; cdr3_nt: TGTGCCAGCAGCCGGACAGGGGGCTACAATGAGCAGTTCTTC; cdr3_aa: CASSRTGGYNEQFF
clone_size: .; d_call: .; j_call: TRBJ1-2; v_call: TRBV7-2; cdr3_nt: TGTGCCAGCAGCCGGCCGGGCGATGGCTACACCTTC; cdr3_aa: CASSRPGDGYTF
clone_size: .; d_call: TRBD1; j_call: TRBJ2-1; v_call: TRBV20-1; cdr3_nt: TGCAGTGCTCTCGACAGGGTCCAGTGGGGACGTCAACATAATGAGCAGTTCTTC; cdr3_aa: CSALDRVQWGRQHNEQFF
clone_size: few; d_call: TRBD2; j_call: TRBJ2-3; v_call: TRBV5-6; cdr3_nt: TGTGCCAGCAGCCGCTCGCCGGGACTAGCGGACACCACAGATACGCAGTATTTT; cdr3_aa: CASSRSPGLADTTDTQYF
clone_size: .; d_call: .; j_call: TRBJ2-7; v_call: TRBV6-5; cdr3_nt: TGTGCCAGCAGTTACTCGGGGCTTTTCACCGCCCTCTCCTACGAGCAGTACTTC; cdr3_aa: CASSYSGLFTALSYEQYF
clone_size: few; d_call: .; j_call: TRBJ2-2; v_call: TRBV29-1; cdr3_nt: TGCAGCGTGGGCAGAGCGAACACCGGGGAGCTGTTTTTT; cdr3_aa: CSVGRANTGELFF
clone_size: .; d_call: .; j_call: TRBJ1-1; v_call: TRBV5-1; cdr3_nt: TGCGCCAGCAGCCCCTCCAATGGGGAATTTGAAGCTTTCTTT; cdr3_aa: CASSPSNGEFEAFF
clone_size: many; d_call: .; j_call: TRBJ1-5; v_call: TRBV18; cdr3_nt: TGTGCCAGCTCACCGGTACCTAATCAGCCCCAGCATTTT; cdr3_aa: CASSPVPNQPQHF
clone_size: .; d_call: TRBD1; j_call: TRBJ1-5; v_call: TRBV7-9; cdr3_nt: TGTGCCAGCAGCTTATCGGGACAGGGAAAAAATCAGCCCCAGCATTTT; cdr3_aa: CASSLSGQGKNQPQHF
clone_size: many; d_call: .; j_call: TRBJ2-1; v_call: TRBV12-3/TRBV12-4; cdr3_nt: TGTGCCAGCAGTTTCACAGGTTTTCTCAGGGATGAGCAGTTCTTC; cdr3_aa: CASSFTGFLRDEQFF
clone_size: .; d_call: .; j_call: TRBJ1-1; v_call: TRBV7-9; cdr3_nt: TGTGCCAGCAGCTTACAAGGGGCGAAAACTGAAGCTTTCTTT; cdr3_aa: CASSLQGAKTEAFF
clone_size: many; d_call: .; j_call: TRBJ2-3; v_call: TRBV4-2; cdr3_nt: TGTGCCAGCAGCCAAGATTGGGTAGTCACAGATACGCAGTATTTT; cdr3_aa: CASSQDWVVTDTQYF
clone_size: many; d_call: .; j_call: TRBJ2-1; v_call: TRBV12-3/TRBV12-4; cdr3_nt: TGTGCCAGCAGTTTAGCCCCGCAACCCCAGCAGTTCTTC; cdr3_aa: CASSLAPQPQQFF
clone_size: few; d_call: .; j_call: TRBJ1-2; v_call: TRBV20-1; cdr3_nt: TGCAGTGCTAGAGTTTCGGATCGATATGGCTACACCTTC; cdr3_aa: CSARVSDRYGYTF
clone_size: many; d_call: .; j_call: TRBJ2-2; v_call: TRBV3-1; cdr3_nt: TGTGCCAGCAGCCAAGGGTACACCGGGGAGCTGTTTTTT; cdr3_aa: CASSQGYTGELFF